This T cell receptor beta chain was sequenced in a study of cytomegalovirus exposure and HLA in healthy donors. The germline V gene encodes CDR1 SGHVS and CDR2 FNYEAQ. With V trimmed by 5 bases and J by 6 bases, 6 bases remained unmatched. This CDR3 spans 13 amino acids. The data were produced by immunoSEQ multiplex PCR, yet TCRdb's version contains in-frame clones alone and is incomplete. The table lists about 200,000 clones, about three quarters of them singletons. J is TRBJ1-2 and V is TRBV7-6; the match to TRBD1 covers 7 bases. The sequenced sample was PBMCs. This TCR was sampled from a young woman in good health and CMV-seronegative. The CDR3, as DNA: TGTGCCAGCAGCCGACAGGGTTTCGATGGCTACACCTTC. This codes for CASSRQGFDGYTF.